The 24 T cell receptor beta chains reported below all come from one sample, sequenced in a study of blood T cells in healthy people across ages. A second PCR of 7 to 11 cycles used a sample-barcoded 5' primer and a J-beta primer mix. Each CDR3 protein is one row after TCRdb ran MiXCR on the 5' RACE reads. The table lists hundreds of thousands of distinct CDR3 sequences, roughly 21% of them singletons. The source material was blood. The receptor source for this set is a man between 65 and 85 years old in good health.

There are a few counts of this clonotype. The chain uses TRBV3-1 and TRBJ2-7; D gene ambiguous. This CDR3 contains 11 residues. V lost 3 bases and J 5 bases, leaving 5 bases between the germline ends. Germline loops: CDR1 LGHDT, CDR2 YNNKEL (reference sequence). CDR3 coding DNA: TGTGCCAGCAGCCATAATAACGAGCAGTACTTC. It codes for CASSHNNEQYF.

This clonotype came up a few times. The chain links TRBV6-1 to TRBJ1-2; tentative D call: TRBD1 (5 bases). The germline gives CDR1 MNHNS, CDR2 SASEGT. Trimming removed 6 bases from V and 8 bases from J, with 13 bases in between. The CDR3 runs 12 residues. CDR3 nucleotides: TGTGCCAGCAGCCAGGGAGTGTACGGCTACACCTTC. It is translated as CASSQGVYGYTF.

This clonotype was detected only a few times. V and J are TRBV20-1 and TRBJ2-7, with TRBD2 matching 14 bases. The germline V gene has CDR1 DFQATT and CDR2 SNEGSKA (reference sequence). There are 15 residues in the CDR3. The J segment lost 2 bases and the V segment lost 3 bases, leaving 3 bases of the junction unmatched. The CDR3 loop reads CSARRLAGGTYEQYF. CDR3 in DNA: TGCAGTGCTAGGCGACTAGCGGGAGGGACCTACGAGCAGTACTTC.

CDR3 sequence reads: CASSLDPVYGEQFF. In DNA, the CDR3 is TGCGCCAGCAGCTTGGATCCCGTTTACGGTGAGCAGTTCTTC. The chain has TRBV5-1 and TRBJ2-5; D is unresolved. The closer fit of TRBJ2-1 to the DNA end suggests the J call may be wrong. Germline CDR1 is SGHRS and CDR2 is YFSETQ. The CDR3 extends over 14 amino acids.

The chain combines TRBV4-3 with TRBJ2-7; D may be TRBD2 (6 bases). The V end lost 0 bases, the J end lost 3 bases, and 12 bases lay between the germline ends. The CDR3 consists of 15 residues. Looked up from germline, CDR1 is LGHNA and CDR2 is YSLEER. The CDR3 nucleotides read TGCGCCAGCAGCCAAGATGGAGGGTCCGGCTACGAGCAGTACTTC. Its protein is CASSQDGGSGYEQYF.

This clonotype was picked up a small number of times. The rearrangement links TRBV20-1 to TRBJ2-3; D is perhaps TRBD2 (7 bases). V shed 3 bases and J shed 4 bases, with 14 bases lying between them. This CDR3 has 14 amino acids. Germline V gene sequence: CDR1 DFQATT, CDR2 SNEGSKA (reference sequence). The CDR3 DNA sequence: TGCAGTGCTAGTACGGGGGAGGGGGCAGATACGCAGTATTTT. Amino acid sequence: CSASTGEGADTQYF.

The chain is built from TRBV29-1 and TRBJ1-1; D is possibly TRBD1 (5 bases). Per germline, CDR1 SQVTM and CDR2 ANQGSEA. The CDR3 covers 13 residues. Trimming took 4 bases from V and 3 from J, leaving 12 bases between them. The CDR3 nucleotides read TGCAGCGTTGTGTCAGGGAAGGACACTGAAGCTTTCTTT. Translated: CSVVSGKDTEAFF.

This sequence joins TRBV6-1 and TRBJ1-2, with D tentatively TRBD1 (6 bases). This CDR3 has 14 amino acids. V lost 2 bases and J lost 3, with 10 bases in between. Germline assignment: CDR1 MNHNS and CDR2 SASEGT. CDR3 residues: CASSELGGDYGYTF. The CDR3 nucleotides read TGTGCCAGCAGTGAATTGGGGGGCGACTATGGCTACACCTTC.

The table lists this clonotype with a few counts. The chain combines TRBV7-8 with TRBJ2-2, with 10 bases aligning to TRBD2. This CDR3 comprises 15 residues. Germline V gene lookup returns CDR1 SGHVS and CDR2 FQNEAQ. The junction had 4 bases not matched to a gene; V was cut back by 5 bases and J by 4 bases. The CDR3 sequence is CASSTLAGPTGELFF. CDR3 bases: TGTGCCAGCAGCACACTAGCGGGACCCACCGGGGAGCTGTTTTTT.

The chain recombines TRBV6-1 with TRBJ2-5; possible D gene TRBD2, 5 bases. Deletions cut 0 bases from V and 6 bases from J, with 11 bases between. From germline, CDR1 is MNHNS and CDR2 SASEGT. The CDR3 loop spans 14 amino acids. DNA for the CDR3: TGTGCCAGCAGTGAAGCGTTGACTAAGCAGACCCAGTACTTC. Protein product: CASSEALTKQTQYF.

The V gene is TRBV11-2, the J gene TRBJ1-4, with TRBD1 matching over 8 bases. V gave up 5 bases and J gave up 5 bases; unmatched junction bases: 13. The CDR3 is 17 residues long. Germline CDR1 and CDR2: SGHAT and FQNNGV. In DNA form, the CDR3 reads TGTGCCAGCAGCCTCACCTTTCCAGGGGGCGTAAATGAAAAACTGTTTTTT. Encoded protein: CASSLTFPGGVNEKLFF.

This clonotype was recorded a few times. The rearrangement uses TRBV6-5 and TRBJ1-3; D gene ambiguous. V was clipped by 0 bases and J by 1 base, with 4 bases between them. This CDR3 has 14 residues. From germline, CDR1 is MNHEY and CDR2 SVGAGI. The CDR3 region has the DNA TGTGCCAGCAGTTACTCAACTTCTGGAAACACCATATATTTT. This sequence encodes CASSYSTSGNTIYF.

The chain is built from TRBV6-1 and TRBJ2-7; 11 nucleotides agree with TRBD1. Trimming took 4 bases from V and 7 from J; bases not matched to a gene: 6. The CDR3 has 14 amino acids. CDR1 MNHNS and CDR2 SASEGT come from the germline V gene. The CDR3 spells CASSGGQGAREQYF. In DNA form, the CDR3 reads TGTGCCAGCAGTGGCGGACAGGGGGCGAGGGAGCAGTACTTC.

V gene TRBV20-1 combines with J gene TRBJ1-2; D is uncertain. V was trimmed by 5 bases and J by 7 bases, leaving 11 bases between them. The CDR3 loop spans 11 amino acids. The V gene's germline CDR1 is DFQATT and CDR2 SNEGSKA (reference sequence). CDR3 sequence reads: CSAPSGSGYTF. The DNA of the CDR3 is TGCAGTGCTCCGTCGGGTTCTGGCTACACCTTC.

The rearrangement uses TRBV7-9 and TRBJ2-7; D is possibly TRBD1 or TRBD2 (6 bases each). CDR1 is SEHNR and CDR2 is FQNEAQ in the germline V gene (reference sequence). The CDR3 length is 18 residues. Trimming left V 4 bases short and J 0 bases short, with 22 bases between. CDR3 in amino acids: CASSSRVAGGHNSYEQYF. CDR3 coding DNA: TGTGCCAGCAGCTCGAGAGTGGCCGGGGGCCATAACTCCTACGAGCAGTACTTC.

This clonotype was counted a few times. J is TRBJ2-7 and V is TRBV7-8, with TRBD2 as a possible D gene (5 bases). The germline V gene has CDR1 SGHVS and CDR2 FQNEAQ. Trimming took 0 bases from V and 6 from J, leaving 15 bases between them. CDR3 length: 15 residues. The CDR3 DNA sequence: TGTGCCAGCAGCTTAGCATCGGGGAATCTGCTCGAGCAGTACTTC. Its translation: CASSLASGNLLEQYF.

The chain is built from TRBV4-1 and TRBJ2-5; 8 positions match TRBD1. V lost 4 bases, J lost 3 bases, and 13 bases stayed unmatched. Germline V lookup: CDR1 MGHRA, CDR2 YSYEKL. The CDR3 sequence is 17 residues long. The CDR3, as DNA: TGCGCCAGCAGCCGACTCCTAGGGACAGGCTTAGAAGAGACCCAGTACTTC. Translating it yields CASSRLLGTGLEETQYF.

This sequence joins TRBV12-3 or TRBV12-4 and TRBJ1-2, with TRBD1 matching over 7 bases. The CDR3 totals 14 residues. V gave up 5 bases and J gave up 8 bases; unmatched junction bases: 11. The CDR3 sequence is CASSQTQGSKGYTF. In DNA form, the CDR3 reads TGTGCCAGCAGTCAAACACAGGGGAGTAAAGGCTACACCTTC.

The CDR3 sequence: CASGTDNQPQHF. CDR3 DNA sequence: TGTGCCAGCGGGACAGACAATCAGCCCCAGCATTTT. The chain couples TRBV28 to TRBJ1-5; 7 nucleotides line up with TRBD1. The germline V gene has CDR1 MDHEN and CDR2 SYDVKM. The CDR3 has 12 residues. V lost 8 bases, J lost 3 bases, and 1 base stayed unmatched.

The chain employs TRBV6-6 and TRBJ2-7; 7 bases are shared with TRBD1. Germline lookup yields CDR1 MNHNY and CDR2 SVGAGI (reference sequence). With V trimmed by 4 bases and J by 1 base, 7 bases remained unmatched. The CDR3 has 15 residues. CDR3 coding DNA: TGTGCCAGCAGTTCGCCCACGACAGGGTCCTACGAGCAGTACTTC. It specifies CASSSPTTGSYEQYF.

V is TRBV29-1 and J is TRBJ2-5; 11 nucleotides line up with TRBD2. The DNA matches TRBJ2-7 better at its end, which makes the J call doubtful. The CDR3 is made up of 16 amino acids. Germline lookup yields CDR1 SQVTM and CDR2 ANQGSEA. The CDR3 protein is CSVEGPGLAGGYEQYF. CDR3 in DNA: TGCAGCGTTGAAGGCCCCGGACTAGCGGGCGGCTACGAGCAGTACTTC.

The chain combines TRBV6-1 with TRBJ2-6; D is perhaps TRBD2 (7 bases). Trimming stripped 1 base from V and 2 bases from J, with 9 bases between. The length of the CDR3 is 16 residues. Germline CDR1 and CDR2: MNHNS and SASEGT. CDR3 sequence (DNA): TGTGCCAGCAGTGAAGTAGGGGGGGCTGGGGCCAACGTCCTGACTTTC. Amino acid sequence: CASSEVGGAGANVLTF.

J is TRBJ1-2 and V is TRBV12-3 or TRBV12-4; D is perhaps TRBD1 (5 bases). The V and J ends lost 6 bases and 7 bases respectively, with 24 bases between them. This CDR3 has 16 residues. The CDR3 is CASSPPPGRGEAGYTF. The DNA for the CDR3 is TGTGCCAGCAGCCCCCCTCCGGGACGGGGAGAGGCTGGCTACACCTTC.

The V gene is TRBV5-1, the J gene TRBJ2-7, with D perhaps matching TRBD1 (6 bases). V was trimmed by 3 bases and J by 1 base, leaving 14 bases between them. Looked up from germline, CDR1 is SGHRS and CDR2 is YFSETQ. This CDR3 is built from 15 residues. CDR3 bases: TGCGCCAGCAGCTCCAATGTGGACAGATCCTACGAGCAGTACTTC. Its translation is CASSSNVDRSYEQYF.